This T cell receptor beta chain was identified in a study of blood T cell repertoires in COVID-19. The CDR3 is made up of 15 amino acids. The germline CDR1 and CDR2 sequences are SGHVS and FNYEAQ. J was trimmed by 2 bases and V by 5 bases; bases with no gene match: 4. This clone was seen more than once but under ten times. Repertoires were generated with immunoSEQ multiplex PCR, while TCRdb's copy carries only in-frame clones and drops some. The table includes around 230,000 clones, about four fifths detected once. The TCR comes from a woman aged 40-49 years with active or convalescent COVID-19. The sample consisted of peripheral blood. The chain links TRBV7-6 to TRBJ2-7, with TRBD1 identical over 12 bases. In DNA, the CDR3 is TGTGCCAGCAGCCCAGGGACAGGGGGCACCTACGAGCAGTACTTC. It translates to CASSPGTGGTYEQYF.